The 13 T cell receptor beta chains below all came from one sample that was sequenced in a study of cytotoxic CD8 clonotypes in ibrutinib-treated CLL. Method: immunoSEQ multiplex PCR; TCRdb's copy keeps in-frame clones and lacks some. The data hold 52,000 or so clones, with less than 85% observed a single time. Sample: PBMCs, taken after 24 months of ibrutinib treatment. These receptors came from a human donor with chronic lymphocytic leukemia.

CDR3 sequence (DNA): TGTGCCAGTAGTATCCCGGGACAGCAATATCAGCCCCAGCATTTT. It is translated as CASSIPGQQYQPQHF. The V and J genes are TRBV19 and TRBJ1-5; 7 bases align to TRBD1. Germline V CDR1 and CDR2: LNHDA, SQIVND (reference sequence). With 3 bases clipped from V and 5 bases from J, the junction kept 7 bases outside the gene matches. This CDR3 is built from 15 residues.

The chain carries TRBV29-1 and TRBJ1-4; D might be TRBD1 (6 bases). Per the germline V gene, CDR1 is SQVTM and CDR2 is ANQGSEA. Trimming cost V 0 bases and J 13 bases, with 6 bases left between them. The CDR3 contains 10 residues. This CDR3 reads CSVEEGGLFF. The CDR3 DNA follows: TGCAGCGTTGAAGAAGGGGGACTGTTTTTT.

The rearrangement joins TRBV19 to TRBJ2-3; TRBD2 might be the D (6 bases). The CDR3 runs to 17 residues. Germline lookup yields CDR1 LNHDA and CDR2 SQIVND (reference sequence). Trimming left V 3 bases short and J 4 bases short, with 20 bases between. For the CDR3, the DNA is TGTGCCAGTAGTATCTCGGGACTTTTTAGGGTAGCAGATACGCAGTATTTT. Translated: CASSISGLFRVADTQYF.

This chain connects TRBV11-2 to TRBJ2-2; unclear D gene. This CDR3 spans 14 amino acids. The ends were cut back, 4 bases at V and 4 bases at J, with 10 bases in the middle. Germline CDR1 and CDR2: SGHAT and FQNNGV. The chain's CDR3 is CASSYIPGTGELFF. CDR3 nucleotides: TGTGCCAGCAGCTATATCCCCGGCACCGGGGAGCTGTTTTTT.

The J gene is TRBJ2-5, the V gene TRBV19; no reliable D call. Deletions cut 7 bases from V and 4 bases from J, with 10 bases between. The length of the CDR3 is 12 residues. Germline CDR1 and CDR2: LNHDA and SQIVND (reference sequence). CDR3 nucleotide sequence: TGTGCCAGTAAACTTTTTGGAGAGACCCAGTACTTC. Translated, it gives CASKLFGETQYF.

This rearrangement joins TRBV5-4 to TRBJ2-7, with 9 bases that match TRBD2. The CDR3 contains 15 residues. The V segment lost 2 bases and the J segment 1 base; nucleotides outside the gene matches: 4. The germline V gene has CDR1 SGHNT and CDR2 YYREEE (reference sequence). CDR3 protein: CASSLQLAGSYEQYF. The CDR3 nucleotides are TGTGCCAGCAGCTTACAACTAGCGGGTTCCTACGAGCAGTACTTC.

This clone showed up just once. This chain uses TRBV6-1 with TRBJ2-7, with D maybe TRBD2 (5 bases). The V end was cut by 7 bases, the J end by 0 bases, with 13 bases between. The CDR3 spans 14 residues. Germline V gene sequence: CDR1 MNHNS, CDR2 SASEGT. This chain's CDR3 is CASIKAVISYEQYF. CDR3 bases: TGTGCCAGCATTAAAGCGGTGATCTCCTACGAGCAGTACTTC.

This clone is a singleton in its sample. The CDR3 DNA sequence: TGCGCCAGCAGCCAAGTAGGGAACACCGGGGAGCTGTTTTTT. It specifies CASSQVGNTGELFF. The V gene is TRBV4-3, the J gene TRBJ2-2; D call uncertain. Trimming removed 1 base at V and 1 base at J, with 4 bases between. The CDR3 runs 14 residues. CDR1 and CDR2 (germline): LGHNA, YSLEER.

This rearrangement joins TRBV27 to TRBJ1-5; D call uncertain. Germline V CDR1 and CDR2: MNHEY, SMNVEV (reference sequence). V was trimmed by 5 bases and J by 4 bases, leaving 6 bases between them. The length of the CDR3 is 12 residues. CDR3 amino acids: CASSGPNQPQHF. The CDR3 DNA follows: TGTGCCAGCAGTGGACCAAATCAGCCCCAGCATTTT.

This chain joins TRBV6-1 and TRBJ1-5; D ambiguous. Between the trimmed V and J ends, which lost 2 bases and 6 bases, there was a span of 5 bases. Germline V gene lookup returns CDR1 MNHNS and CDR2 SASEGT. This CDR3 spans 12 amino acids. CDR3 sequence (DNA): TGTGCCAGCAGTGAATTTGGTCAGCCCCAGCATTTT. The encoded protein is CASSEFGQPQHF.

The chain joins TRBV7-8 to TRBJ2-1; 10 bases align to TRBD2. CDR1 is SGHVS, CDR2 FQNEAQ, per germline. V was pared by 5 bases and J by 4 bases, with 5 bases of the junction left unmatched. CDR3 length: 15 amino acids. The CDR3 protein is CASSLSSGSYNEQFF. As DNA, the CDR3 is TGTGCCAGCAGCCTATCTAGCGGGAGTTACAATGAGCAGTTCTTC.

Only a few counts were recorded for this clone. At one of its ends the junction is not consistent with the germline gene, which may arise from a read error. V gene TRBV10-3 combines with J gene TRBJ2-1; TRBD2 aligns across 9 bases. This CDR3 has 13 amino acids. Germline CDR1 reads ENHRY; CDR2 reads SYGVKD. The CDR3 DNA reads as TGTGCCATCAGTGACCCTAGCGGGAATGTGCAGTTCTTC. As protein: CAISDPSGNVQFF.

V and J are TRBV7-6 and TRBJ1-1; the D is unclear. V dropped 3 bases and J dropped 7 bases, with 6 bases sitting between them. The CDR3 contains 11 residues. Germline-derived CDR1 and CDR2 are SGHVS and FNYEAQ. The CDR3 DNA is TGTGCCAGCAGCTTTGACGGTGAAGCTTTCTTT. Translating gives CASSFDGEAFF.